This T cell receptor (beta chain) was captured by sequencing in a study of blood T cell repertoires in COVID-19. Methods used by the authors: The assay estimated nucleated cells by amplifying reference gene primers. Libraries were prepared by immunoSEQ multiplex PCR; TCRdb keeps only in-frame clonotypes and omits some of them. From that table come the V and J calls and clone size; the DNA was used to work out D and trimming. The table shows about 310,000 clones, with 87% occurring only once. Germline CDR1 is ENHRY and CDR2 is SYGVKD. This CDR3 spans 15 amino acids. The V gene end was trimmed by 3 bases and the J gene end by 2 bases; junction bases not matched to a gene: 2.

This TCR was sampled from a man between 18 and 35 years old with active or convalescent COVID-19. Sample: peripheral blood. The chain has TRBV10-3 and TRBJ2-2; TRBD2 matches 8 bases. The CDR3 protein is CAISDAGGNTGELFF. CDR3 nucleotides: TGTGCCATCAGTGATGCGGGAGGAAACACCGGGGAGCTGTTTTTT.